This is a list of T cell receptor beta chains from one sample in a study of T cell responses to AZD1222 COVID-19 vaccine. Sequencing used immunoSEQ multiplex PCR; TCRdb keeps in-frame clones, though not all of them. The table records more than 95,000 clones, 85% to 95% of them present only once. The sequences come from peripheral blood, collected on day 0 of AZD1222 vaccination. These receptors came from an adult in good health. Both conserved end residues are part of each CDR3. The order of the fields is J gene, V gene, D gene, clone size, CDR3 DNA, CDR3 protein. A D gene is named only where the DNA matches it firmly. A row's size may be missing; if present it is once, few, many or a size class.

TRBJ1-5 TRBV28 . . TGTGCCAGCAGCAAGGCGGGGAGGGGGAATCAGCCCCAGCATTTT CASSKAGRGNQPQHF
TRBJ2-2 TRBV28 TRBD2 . TGTGCCAGCATTCGGGGGGGGACCAGGCACACCGGGGAGCTGTTTTTT CASIRGGTRHTGELFF
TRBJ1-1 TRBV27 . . TGTGCCAGCAGTTCCCCGGTGGGGGGCTACACTGAAGCTTTCTTT CASSSPVGGYTEAFF
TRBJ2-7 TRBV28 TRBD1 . TGTGCCAGCAGTTTCCCCCGGGACAGGGGGTTCAACTACGAGCAGTACTTC CASSFPRDRGFNYEQYF
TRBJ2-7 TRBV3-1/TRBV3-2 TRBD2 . TGTGCCAGCAGCCAAGTTACCAGTTTCCACGGGACTAGCGAGTCCTACGAGCAGTACTTC CASSQVTSFHGTSESYEQYF
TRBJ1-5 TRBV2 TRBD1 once TGTGCCAGCAGGGGACAGGGACCCCGCAATCAGCCCCAGCATTTT CASRGQGPRNQPQHF
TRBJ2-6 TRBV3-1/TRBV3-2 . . TGTGCCAGCAGCCAAGAGTCTGGGGCCAACGTCCTGACTTTC CASSQESGANVLTF
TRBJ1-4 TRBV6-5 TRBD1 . TGTGCCAGCAGTACCCGGACAGGGGGCAGTGAAAAACTGTTTTTT CASSTRTGGSEKLFF
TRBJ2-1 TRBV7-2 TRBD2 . TGTGCCAGCAGCCCGCGACTAGCTTTATTAATCAATGAGCAGTTCTTC CASSPRLALLINEQFF
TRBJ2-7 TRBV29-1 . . TGCAGCGTTGGGCTGGGTAGGGACTACGAGCAGTACTTC CSVGLGRDYEQYF
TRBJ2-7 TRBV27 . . TGTGCCTCCAGCACCTACCCCCAGGGTTACGAGCAGTACTTC CASSTYPQGYEQYF
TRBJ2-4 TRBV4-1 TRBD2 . TGCGCCAGCAGCCAACCCTCCGGGACTAGCGGGAGGGTTTCGAACATTCAGTACTTC CASSQPSGTSGRVSNIQYF
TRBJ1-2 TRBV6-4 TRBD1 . TGTGCCAGCAGTGACTCGGGACAGGGAGTTGGCTACACCTTC CASSDSGQGVGYTF
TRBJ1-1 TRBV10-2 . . TGCGCCAGCCAGACAAATTCTTTTGGACGGGAAGCTTTCTTT CASQTNSFGREAFF
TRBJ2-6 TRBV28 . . TGTGCCAGCTCCGCCGGACCTCTCGGGGCCAACGTCCTGACTTTC CASSAGPLGANVLTF
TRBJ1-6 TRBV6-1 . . TGTGCCAGCAGTGGAACCGGGTGGGGAGATAATTCACCCCTCCACTTT CASSGTGWGDNSPLHF
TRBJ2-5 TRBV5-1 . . TGCGCCAGCAGCTTGGAACCCTCTCGGGAGACCCAGTACTTC CASSLEPSRETQYF
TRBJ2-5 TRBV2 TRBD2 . TGTGCCAGCAGGGGGACTAGCGGGAACCAAGAGACCCAGTACTTC CASRGTSGNQETQYF
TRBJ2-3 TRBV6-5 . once TGTGCCAGCAATATACTAGCACTACGGGCCGATACGCAGTATTTT CASNILALRADTQYF
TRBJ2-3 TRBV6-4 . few TGTGCCAGCAGTGACTCGGCGAGTAAAAGCACAGATACGCAGTATTTT CASSDSASKSTDTQYF
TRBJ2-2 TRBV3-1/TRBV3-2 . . TGTGCCAGCAGCCAAGACGTGAACACCGGGGAGCTGTTTTTT CASSQDVNTGELFF
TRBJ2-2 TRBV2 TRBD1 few TGTGCCCTCCGGGGAAGACAGGGTTTAACCGGGGAGCTGTTTTTT CALRGRQGLTGELFF
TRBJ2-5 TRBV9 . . TGTGCCAGCAGCGTGGTGGCAATCCAAGAGACCCAGTACTTC CASSVVAIQETQYF
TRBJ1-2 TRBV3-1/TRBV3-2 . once TGTGCCAGCAGCCAAGTGGGCGAAGGCTATGGCTACACCTTC CASSQVGEGYGYTF
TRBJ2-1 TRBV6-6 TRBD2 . TGTGCCAGCGGGCGGGGGGACTACAATGAGCAGTTCTTC CASGRGDYNEQFF
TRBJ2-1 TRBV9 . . TGTGCCAGCAGCGAGTCGCTAGCGTACAATGAAGAGCAGTTCTTC CASSESLAYNEEQFF
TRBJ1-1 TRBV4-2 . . TGTGCCAGCAGCCAAGTCTTCGAGGCTGAAGCTTTCTTT CASSQVFEAEAFF
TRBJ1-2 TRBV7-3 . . TGTGCCAGCAGCCAGCAGCCGGGGGGGCTTGGTGGCTACACCTTC CASSQQPGGLGGYTF
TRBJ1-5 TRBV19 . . TGTGCCAGTAGTATAGATCTGGAGGGGCCCCAGCATTTT CASSIDLEGPQHF
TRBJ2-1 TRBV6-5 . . TGTGCCAGCAGTTACTCGATCCCAGACAATGAGCAGTTCTTC CASSYSIPDNEQFF
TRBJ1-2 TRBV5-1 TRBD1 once TGCGCCAGCAGCTTAGGGACAGCAAAAGAGGTTCATAATGGCTACACCTTC CASSLGTAKEVHNGYTF
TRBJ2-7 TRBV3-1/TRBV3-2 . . TGTGCCAGCAGCCAAGATCATGGAGGGCGGGAGCAGTACTTC CASSQDHGGREQYF
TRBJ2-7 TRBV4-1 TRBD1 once TGCGCCAGCAGCCTGGGACAGGGATCCTACGAGCAGTACTTC CASSLGQGSYEQYF
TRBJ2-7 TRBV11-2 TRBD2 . TGTGCCAGCAGCCTACCCCCGGGGACTAGCGGGAGGAGGCAAGAGCAGTACTTC CASSLPPGTSGRRQEQYF
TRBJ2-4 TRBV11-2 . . TGTGCCAGCAGCTTTACAGCTGGGTACATTCAGTACTTC CASSFTAGYIQYF
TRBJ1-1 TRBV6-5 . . TGTGCCAGCAGTTTGACAGCTAACACTGAAGCTTTCTTT CASSLTANTEAFF
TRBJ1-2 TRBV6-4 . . TGTGCCAGCAGTGACTCACCCGGGGGGAACTATGGCTACACCTTC CASSDSPGGNYGYTF
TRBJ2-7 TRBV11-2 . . TGTGCCAGCAGCTTCGGGGACACCTACGAGCAGTACTTC CASSFGDTYEQYF
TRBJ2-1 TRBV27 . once TGTGCCAGCAGCGGTAGCTCCTACAATGAGCAGTTCTTC CASSGSSYNEQFF
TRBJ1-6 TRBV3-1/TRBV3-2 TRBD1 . TGTGCCAGCAGCCAAGATGGGGACAGAGTCACCCTCCACTTT CASSQDGDRVTLHF
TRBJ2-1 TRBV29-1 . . TGCAGCGGGCTCTGGAGCTCCTACAATGAGCAGTTCTTC CSGLWSSYNEQFF
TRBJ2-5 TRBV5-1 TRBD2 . TGCGCCAGCGACCCTCCGACCAGCGGGACGGAGACCCAGTACTTC CASDPPTSGTETQYF
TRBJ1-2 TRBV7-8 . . TGTGCCAGCAGCCCCTATTCGATCAACACGGGAACTAACTATGGCTACACCTTC CASSPYSINTGTNYGYTF
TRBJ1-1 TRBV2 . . TGTGCCAGCAGTGAAGGTGAAGCTTTCTTT CASSEGEAFF
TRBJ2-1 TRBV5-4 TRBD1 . TGTGCCAGCAGCGGACAGGGGGGGTCCTACAATGAGCAGTTCTTC CASSGQGGSYNEQFF
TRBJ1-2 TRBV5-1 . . TGCGCCAGCAGCTTAGTTCTAGGGGGAGACTATGGCTACACCTTC CASSLVLGGDYGYTF
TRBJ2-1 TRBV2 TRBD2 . TGTGCCAGCCAGACTAGCGGTGCCCCCAATGAGCAGTTCTTC CASQTSGAPNEQFF
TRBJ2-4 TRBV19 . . TGTGCCAGTAGTATAGGGTCCGGGGGGCTATACGTACGGAACATTCAGTACTTC CASSIGSGGLYVRNIQYF
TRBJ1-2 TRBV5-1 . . TGCGCCAGCAGCCTATATGAGGGGTTTAACTATGGCTACACCTTC CASSLYEGFNYGYTF
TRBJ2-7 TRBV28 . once TGTGCCAGCAGTCGCTCCTACGAGCAGTACTTC CASSRSYEQYF